These T cell receptor beta chains were read from a single sample in a study of cytomegalovirus exposure and HLA in healthy donors. Sequencing used immunoSEQ multiplex PCR; TCRdb keeps in-frame clones, though not all of them. The data show about 130,000 clones, approximately 79% seen once. The sequenced sample consisted of PBMCs. Every receptor here comes from a man aged 18 to 35 in good health and CMV-seropositive. CDR3s include the opening cysteine and the closing phenylalanine or tryptophan. A D gene is named only where the DNA matches it firmly. The size field is filled for only some rows; it gives once, few, many or a size class.

j_gene | abundance | v_gene | d_gene | len | CDR3aa | CDR3nt
TRBJ1-1 | few | TRBV28 | - | 18 | CASSFPARGATLNTEAFF | TGTGCCAGCAGTTTCCCCGCCAGGGGCGCCACGTTGAACACTGAAGCTTTCTTT
TRBJ1-1 | - | TRBV15 | TRBD1 | 14 | CATSRGQGNTEAFF | TGTGCCACCAGCAGAGGACAGGGGAACACTGAAGCTTTCTTT
TRBJ2-7 | - | TRBV9 | - | 14 | CASSVGQDPYEQYF | TGTGCCAGCAGCGTAGGACAGGACCCCTACGAGCAGTACTTC
TRBJ1-2 | - | TRBV7-2 | - | 14 | CASSLDRVSGGYTF | TGTGCCAGCAGCTTAGACAGGGTTTCGGGGGGCTACACCTTC
TRBJ2-1 | - | TRBV29-1 | TRBD1 | 15 | CSVEARDRTYNEQFF | TGCAGCGTTGAAGCCAGGGACAGAACCTACAATGAGCAGTTCTTC
TRBJ2-7 | - | TRBV29-1 | TRBD1 | 13 | CSAWDSHPYEQYF | TGCAGCGCTTGGGACAGTCATCCCTACGAGCAGTACTTC
TRBJ1-1 | - | TRBV11-2 | - | 11 | CASSLNTEAFF | TGTGCCAGCAGCCTTAACACTGAAGCTTTCTTT
TRBJ2-1 | - | TRBV5-1 | TRBD2 | 15 | CASSSVAGANNEQFF | TGCGCCAGCAGCTCCGTAGCGGGGGCTAACAATGAGCAGTTCTTC
TRBJ1-5 | few | TRBV19 | - | 13 | CASSISPPRSQHF | TGTGCCAGTAGTATAAGTCCCCCCAGGTCCCAGCATTTT
TRBJ2-5 | - | TRBV29-1 | - | 11 | CSVTGRGTQYF | TGCAGCGTTACAGGGAGGGGGACCCAGTACTTC
TRBJ1-4 | - | TRBV29-1 | TRBD1 | 13 | CSVWGQGNEKLFF | TGCAGCGTTTGGGGACAGGGCAATGAAAAACTGTTTTTT
TRBJ2-7 | - | TRBV5-1 | TRBD2 | 16 | CASSLGTSGRSYEQYF | TGCGCCAGCAGCTTGGGGACTAGCGGGCGCTCCTACGAGCAGTACTTC
TRBJ2-7 | few | TRBV9 | - | 17 | CASSAELGGGSSYEQYF | TGTGCCAGCAGCGCCGAGCTCGGCGGGGGCTCGTCCTACGAGCAGTACTTC
TRBJ2-7 | - | TRBV6-5 | TRBD1 | 16 | CASSYSTGTGVNEQYF | TGTGCCAGCAGTTACTCTACCGGGACAGGGGTCAACGAGCAGTACTTC
TRBJ1-1 | - | TRBV6-5 | - | 13 | CASRRTRGTEAFF | TGTGCCAGCAGGCGCACCAGGGGCACTGAAGCTTTCTTT
TRBJ1-5 | - | TRBV10-2 | - | 11 | CASSLNQPQHF | TGCGCCAGCAGTCTTAATCAGCCCCAGCATTTT
TRBJ1-3 | few | TRBV4-1 | TRBD1 | 20 | CASSQAEAGTGSRAGNTIYF | TGCGCCAGCAGCCAAGCCGAAGCCGGGACAGGGAGTAGAGCTGGAAACACCATATATTTT